One sample yielded the 20 T cell receptor beta chains listed below, sequenced in a study of control samples from healthy donors and cancer patients (dated by TCRdb to 2020 to 2022). Libraries came from the immunoSEQ multiplex PCR assay. TCRdb's version of the immuneACCESS table is confined to in-frame rearrangements and falls short of the full clone set. An unresolved V gene accounts for under half of the shortfall where checked; the remainder is of unknown origin. The sample data list about 94,000 clones, and about nine tenths of these were observed just once. 3.5% to 4.5% of the sample rests with the top ten. Sequenced: blood. These receptors were taken from a woman aged 18-35 years in good health.

V and J are TRBV2 and TRBJ1-1, with 7 bases fitting TRBD1. Germline V gene sequence: CDR1 SNHLY, CDR2 FYNNEI. There are 14 residues in the CDR3. The ends lost 6 bases at V and 0 bases at J; junction bases unmatched: 4. The CDR3 bases are TGTGCCAGCAGCGTGACAGGGATGAACACTGAAGCTTTCTTT. Its translation: CASSVTGMNTEAFF.

The table lists this clone with a count of one. The V call is TRBV11-3, the J call TRBJ2-3, with 12 bases fitting TRBD2. Germline V gives CDR1 SGHNT, CDR2 YENEEA. This CDR3 is built from 15 residues. J was trimmed by 4 bases and V by 4 bases; bases with no gene match: 3. The CDR3 DNA reads TGTGCCAGCAGCTCAGCTAGCGGGGGGGCAGATACGCAGTATTTT. This gives the protein CASSSASGGADTQYF.

In its sample, this clone was seen a few times. The chain links TRBV29-1 to TRBJ1-1, with D perhaps TRBD1 (5 bases). Germline V gene lookup returns CDR1 SQVTM and CDR2 ANQGSEA. The V gene lost 4 bases and the J gene lost 5 bases, with 8 bases spanning the gap. This CDR3 spans 11 amino acids. CDR3 protein: CSVVGGTEAFF. CDR3 bases: TGCAGCGTTGTGGGGGGGACTGAAGCTTTCTTT.

The rearrangement joins TRBV5-5 to TRBJ2-6; no definite D call. The length of the CDR3 is 14 residues. V lost 5 bases and J lost 0, with 6 bases in between. Germline values: CDR1 SGHKS, CDR2 YYEKEE (reference sequence). The CDR3 spells CASRLSSGANVLTF. The CDR3 nucleotides are TGTGCCAGCAGACTCAGCTCTGGGGCCAACGTCCTGACTTTC.

For the CDR3, the DNA is TGTGCCAGCAGCGCAGGGGAGAAAGGCTATGGCTACACCTTC. This codes for CASSAGEKGYGYTF. This chain joins TRBV11-2 and TRBJ1-2; possible D gene TRBD1, 6 bases. The CDR3 totals 14 residues. Trimming removed 5 bases at V and 4 bases at J, with 14 bases between. Germline V gene data show CDR1 as SGHAT and CDR2 as FQNNGV.

The genes are TRBV2 and TRBJ1-1, with 7 nucleotides matching TRBD1. V dropped 5 bases and J dropped 7; count of bases not matched to a gene: 4. Germline CDR1 is SNHLY and CDR2 is FYNNEI. This CDR3 is built from 12 residues. CDR3 protein: CASSRTGYEAFF. The CDR3 DNA is TGTGCCAGCAGTCGGACAGGCTATGAAGCTTTCTTT.

The chain has TRBV27 and TRBJ2-2; no firm D call. V was shortened by 2 bases and J by 0 bases, with 4 bases between the two germline ends. The CDR3 contains 14 residues. Germline CDR1 MNHEY, CDR2 SMNVEV (reference sequence). The chain's CDR3 is CASSLRPNTGELFF. DNA for the CDR3: TGTGCCAGCAGTTTACGACCGAACACCGGGGAGCTGTTTTTT.

The chain combines TRBV5-1 with TRBJ2-1, with 16 bases that match TRBD2. With V trimmed by 0 bases and J by 9 bases, 6 bases remained unmatched. The CDR3 is 17 amino acids. The germline gives CDR1 SGHRS, CDR2 YFSETQ. The CDR3 loop is CASSLDLGTSGGGEQFF. The CDR3 DNA reads TGCGCCAGCAGCTTGGACCTCGGGACTAGCGGGGGGGGTGAGCAGTTCTTC.

The chain links TRBV19 to TRBJ1-4; 10 nucleotides agree with TRBD1. Looked up from germline, CDR1 is LNHDA and CDR2 is SQIVND (reference sequence). The CDR3 extends over 15 amino acids. The V gene end was trimmed by 5 bases and the J gene end by 8 bases; junction bases not matched to a gene: 8. CDR3 bases: TGTGCCAGTAGTTTACTGACAGGGGGCGAGGAAAAACTGTTTTTT. Residues: CASSLLTGGEEKLFF.

J is TRBJ2-3 and V is TRBV25-1; 8 bases align to TRBD1. After removal of 6 bases from V and 3 bases from J, the junction contained 2 bases not matched to a gene. Looked up from germline, CDR1 is MGHDK and CDR2 is SYGVNS. The CDR3 loop spans 13 amino acids. CDR3 residues: CASRDRVTDTQYF. The DNA of the CDR3 is TGTGCCAGCAGGGACAGGGTGACAGATACGCAGTATTTT.

The J gene is TRBJ1-3, the V gene TRBV5-5; 7 nucleotides agree with TRBD1. Germline V CDR1 and CDR2: SGHKS, YYEKEE (reference sequence). With 4 bases clipped from V and 0 bases from J, the junction kept 4 bases outside the gene matches. The CDR3 runs to 15 residues. The CDR3: CASSPGQSSGNTIYF. The CDR3 DNA follows: TGTGCCAGCAGCCCGGGACAGAGCTCTGGAAACACCATATATTTT. Full variable domain (missing parts from reference TRBV5-5 and TRBJ1-3): DAGVTQSPTHLIKTRGQQVTLRCSPISGHKSVSWYQQVLGQGPQFIFQYYEKEERGRGNFPDRFSARQFPNYSSELNVNALLLGDSALYLCASSPGQSSGNTIYFGEGSWLTVV.

The chain uses TRBV10-3 and TRBJ1-6; the D is unclear. The V and J ends lost 4 bases and 8 bases respectively, with 6 bases between them. This CDR3 region has 12 residues. Germline assignment: CDR1 ENHRY and CDR2 SYGVKD. DNA for the CDR3: TGTGCCATCAGTGTCAGTTATTCACCCCTCCACTTT. Residues: CAISVSYSPLHF.

The gene calls are TRBV5-6 and TRBJ1-2; a weak D match, TRBD1 (5 bases). V lost 4 bases, J lost 4 bases, and 17 bases lay in between. Germline assignment: CDR1 SGHDT and CDR2 YYEEEE. The length of the CDR3 is 15 residues. The CDR3 DNA is TGTGCCAGCAGCGTCTGGGGAGGGACTACCTATGGCTACACCTTC. Its protein is CASSVWGGTTYGYTF.

As DNA, the CDR3 is TGTGCCAGCAGCCCGGCTGGACTAGATCACAATGAGCAGTTCTTC. Amino acid sequence: CASSPAGLDHNEQFF. V and J are TRBV9 and TRBJ2-1; 7 nucleotides line up with TRBD2. Germline lookup yields CDR1 SGDLS and CDR2 YYNGEE. With V trimmed by 4 bases and J by 5 bases, 9 bases remained unmatched. The CDR3 runs 15 residues.

A few counts support this clone. The rearrangement links TRBV10-1 to TRBJ1-1, with a weak D call TRBD1 (6 bases). The V and J ends lost 7 bases and 0 bases respectively, with 15 bases between them. Germline lookup yields CDR1 WNHNN and CDR2 SYGVQD (reference sequence). This CDR3 contains 15 residues. For the CDR3, the DNA is TGCGCCAGCAAGATATCCCAGGGGATGAACACTGAAGCTTTCTTT. Its translation: CASKISQGMNTEAFF.

The rearrangement uses TRBV27 and TRBJ1-1; D not certain. Trimming removed 8 bases from V and 3 bases from J, with 19 bases in between. CDR1 is MNHEY, CDR2 SMNVEV, per germline (reference sequence). The CDR3 has 15 residues. CDR3 protein: CASPLLRVAYTEAFF. The CDR3 nucleotides are TGTGCCAGCCCCCTCTTGCGGGTTGCGTACACTGAAGCTTTCTTT.

The rearrangement joins TRBV3-1 (or the pseudogene TRBV3-2) to TRBJ1-1, with 8 nucleotides matching TRBD1. V trimming: 4 bases; J trimming: 5 bases; junction bases outside the gene matches: 6. CDR1 and CDR2 (germline): LGHDT, YNNKEL (reference sequence). This CDR3 has 14 amino acids. CDR3 sequence (DNA): TGTGCCAGCAGCCCGGGACAGGTGGGAACTGAAGCTTTCTTT. It specifies CASSPGQVGTEAFF.

The gene calls are TRBV2 and TRBJ1-4; 7 bases align to TRBD1. The CDR3 runs 14 residues. Germline CDR1 reads SNHLY; CDR2 reads FYNNEI. Trimming removed 6 bases from V and 8 bases from J; junction bases left unmatched: 9. CDR3 region: CASRLQGSREKLFF. The CDR3 DNA reads as TGTGCCAGCAGATTACAGGGGAGCAGAGAAAAACTGTTTTTT.

A word on this clone: This same CDR3 is encoded by further DNA sequences in the sample. V is TRBV12-3 or TRBV12-4 and J is TRBJ1-2, with D possibly TRBD1 on 6 matching bases. V lost 6 bases and J lost 3, with 11 bases in between. CDR3 length: 13 residues. CDR3 amino acids: CASSRDRYYGYTF. Written as DNA, the CDR3 is TGTGCCAGCAGCCGTGACAGGTACTATGGCTACACCTTC.

The chain joins TRBV6-7 to TRBJ2-7; 8 nucleotides agree with TRBD2. TRBV6-7 carries the ORF label, with uncertain function. V was pared by 10 bases and J by 4 bases, with 6 bases of the junction left unmatched. The CDR3 is 12 residues long. This chain's CDR3 is CATKRGSYEQYF. The CDR3 region has the DNA TGTGCCACTAAGCGGGGGTCTTACGAGCAGTACTTC.